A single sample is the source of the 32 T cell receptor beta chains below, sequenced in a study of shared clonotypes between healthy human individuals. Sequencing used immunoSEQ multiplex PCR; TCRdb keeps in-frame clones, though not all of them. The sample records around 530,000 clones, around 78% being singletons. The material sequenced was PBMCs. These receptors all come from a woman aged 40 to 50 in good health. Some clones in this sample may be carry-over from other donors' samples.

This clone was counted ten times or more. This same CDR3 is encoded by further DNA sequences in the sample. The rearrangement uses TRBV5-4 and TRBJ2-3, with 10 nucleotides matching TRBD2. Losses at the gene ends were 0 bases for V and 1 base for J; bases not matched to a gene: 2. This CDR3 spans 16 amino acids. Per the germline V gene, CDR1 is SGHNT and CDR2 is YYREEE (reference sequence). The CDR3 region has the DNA TGTGCCAGCAGCTTGGGGCTAGCGGGGGGCACAGATACGCAGTATTTT. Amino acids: CASSLGLAGGTDTQYF.

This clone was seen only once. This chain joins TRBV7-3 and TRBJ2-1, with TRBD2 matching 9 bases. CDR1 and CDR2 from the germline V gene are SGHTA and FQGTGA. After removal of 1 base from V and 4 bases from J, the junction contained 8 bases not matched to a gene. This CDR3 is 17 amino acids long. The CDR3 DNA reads TGTGCCAGCAGCTTAAATCCAGGTAGCGGGAGTTACAATGAGCAGTTCTTC. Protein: CASSLNPGSGSYNEQFF.

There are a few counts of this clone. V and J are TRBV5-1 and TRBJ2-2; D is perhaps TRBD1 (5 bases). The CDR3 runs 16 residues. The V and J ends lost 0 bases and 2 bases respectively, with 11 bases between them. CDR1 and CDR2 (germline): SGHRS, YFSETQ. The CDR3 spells CASSLEGSLNTGELFF. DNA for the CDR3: TGCGCCAGCAGCTTGGAGGGGTCCCTTAACACCGGGGAGCTGTTTTTT. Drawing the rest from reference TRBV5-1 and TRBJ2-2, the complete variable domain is KAGVTQTPRYLIKTRGQQVTLSCSPISGHRSVSWYQQTPGQGLQFLFEYFSETQRNKGNFPGRFSGRQFSNSRSEMNVSTLELGDSALYLCASSLEGSLNTGELFFGEGSRLTVL.

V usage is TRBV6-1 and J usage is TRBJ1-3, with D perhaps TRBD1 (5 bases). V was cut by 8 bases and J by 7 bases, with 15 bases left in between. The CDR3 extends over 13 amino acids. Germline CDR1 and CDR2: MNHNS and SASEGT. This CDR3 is CASSDIAWNTIYF. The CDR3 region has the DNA TGTGCCAGCTCGGACATAGCGTGGAACACCATATATTTT.

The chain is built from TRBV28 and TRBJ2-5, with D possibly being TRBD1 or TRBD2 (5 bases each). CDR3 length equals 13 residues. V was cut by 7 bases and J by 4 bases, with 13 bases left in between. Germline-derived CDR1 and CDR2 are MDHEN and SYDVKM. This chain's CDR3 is CASTIRGGETQYF. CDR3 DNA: TGTGCCAGCACAATCCGTGGGGGAGAGACCCAGTACTTC.

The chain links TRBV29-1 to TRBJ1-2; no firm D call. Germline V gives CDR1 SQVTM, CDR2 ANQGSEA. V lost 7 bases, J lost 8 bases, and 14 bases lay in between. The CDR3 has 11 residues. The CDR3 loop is CSARHREGYTF. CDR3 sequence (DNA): TGCAGCGCTAGACACCGTGAAGGCTACACCTTC.

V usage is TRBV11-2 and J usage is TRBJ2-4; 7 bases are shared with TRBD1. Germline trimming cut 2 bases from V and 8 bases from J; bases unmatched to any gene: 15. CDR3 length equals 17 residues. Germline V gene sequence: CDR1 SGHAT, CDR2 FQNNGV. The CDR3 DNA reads TGTGCCAGCAGCTTATCTTCCAGGGGCCAGGGGGTGGACATTCAGTACTTC. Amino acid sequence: CASSLSSRGQGVDIQYF.

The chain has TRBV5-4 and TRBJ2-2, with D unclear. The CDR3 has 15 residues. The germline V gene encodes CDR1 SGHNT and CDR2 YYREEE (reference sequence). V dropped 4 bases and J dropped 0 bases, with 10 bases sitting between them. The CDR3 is CASSLSRSNTGELFF. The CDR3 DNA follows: TGTGCCAGCAGCCTGAGCCGTTCGAACACCGGGGAGCTGTTTTTT.

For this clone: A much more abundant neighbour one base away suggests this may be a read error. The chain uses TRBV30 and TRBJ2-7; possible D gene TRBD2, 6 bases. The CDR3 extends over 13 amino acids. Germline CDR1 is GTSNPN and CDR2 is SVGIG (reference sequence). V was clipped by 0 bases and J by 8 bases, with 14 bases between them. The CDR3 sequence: CAWSVPWAGKQYF. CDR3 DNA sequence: TGTGCCTGGAGTGTACCTTGGGCGGGGAAGCAGTACTTC.

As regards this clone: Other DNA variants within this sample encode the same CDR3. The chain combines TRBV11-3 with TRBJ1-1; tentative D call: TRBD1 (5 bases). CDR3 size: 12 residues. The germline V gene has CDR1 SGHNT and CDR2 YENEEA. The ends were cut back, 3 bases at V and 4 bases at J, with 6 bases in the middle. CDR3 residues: CASSFGGTEAFF. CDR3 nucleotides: TGTGCCAGCAGCTTTGGGGGCACTGAAGCTTTCTTT.

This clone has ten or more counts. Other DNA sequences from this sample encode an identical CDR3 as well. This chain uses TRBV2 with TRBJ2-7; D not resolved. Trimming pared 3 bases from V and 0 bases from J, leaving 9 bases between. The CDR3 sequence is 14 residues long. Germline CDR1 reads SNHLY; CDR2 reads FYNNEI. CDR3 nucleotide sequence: TGTGCCAGCAGTGAGGGCAGCTACTCCTACGAGCAGTACTTC. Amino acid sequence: CASSEGSYSYEQYF.

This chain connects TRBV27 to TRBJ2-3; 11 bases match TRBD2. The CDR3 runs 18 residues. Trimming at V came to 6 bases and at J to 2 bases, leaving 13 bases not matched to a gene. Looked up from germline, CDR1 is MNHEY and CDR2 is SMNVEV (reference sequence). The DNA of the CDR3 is TGTGCCAGCAGCCTGGGGCTAGCGGGAGGCCAGCTCACAGATACGCAGTATTTT. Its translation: CASSLGLAGGQLTDTQYF.

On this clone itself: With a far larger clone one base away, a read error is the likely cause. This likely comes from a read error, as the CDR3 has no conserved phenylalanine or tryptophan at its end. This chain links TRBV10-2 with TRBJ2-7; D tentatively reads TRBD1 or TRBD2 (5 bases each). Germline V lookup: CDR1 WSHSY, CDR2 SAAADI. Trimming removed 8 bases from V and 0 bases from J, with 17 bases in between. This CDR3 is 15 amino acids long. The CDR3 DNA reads TGCGCCAGCGGGGGAATTTGGGGAAACTCCTACGAGCAGTACCTC. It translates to CASGGIWGNSYEQYL.

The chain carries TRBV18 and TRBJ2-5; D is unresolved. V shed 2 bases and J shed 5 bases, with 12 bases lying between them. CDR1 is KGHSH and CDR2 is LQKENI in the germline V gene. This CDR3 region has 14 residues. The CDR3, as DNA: TGTGCCAGCTCACCAATTAGGGATGGGGAGACCCAGTACTTC. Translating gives CASSPIRDGETQYF.

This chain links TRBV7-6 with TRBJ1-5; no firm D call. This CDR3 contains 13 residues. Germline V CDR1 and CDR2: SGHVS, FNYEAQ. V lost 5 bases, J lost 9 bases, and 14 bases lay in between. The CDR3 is CASSVTQEGPQHF. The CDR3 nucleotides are TGTGCCAGCAGCGTGACTCAGGAGGGGCCCCAGCATTTT. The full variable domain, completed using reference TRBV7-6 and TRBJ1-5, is GAGVSQSPRYKVTKRGQDVALRCDPISGHVSLYWYRQALGQGPEFLTYFNYEAQQDKSGLPNDRFSAERPEGSISTLTIQRTEQRDSAMYRCASSVTQEGPQHFGDGTRLSIL.

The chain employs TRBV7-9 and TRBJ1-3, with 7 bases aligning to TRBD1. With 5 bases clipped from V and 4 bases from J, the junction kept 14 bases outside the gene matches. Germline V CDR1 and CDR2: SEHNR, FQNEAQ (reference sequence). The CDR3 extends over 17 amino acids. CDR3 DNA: TGTGCCAGCAGCCCTAGAGGGGGCGTCGTGGAGGGAAACACCATATATTTT. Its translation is CASSPRGGVVEGNTIYF.

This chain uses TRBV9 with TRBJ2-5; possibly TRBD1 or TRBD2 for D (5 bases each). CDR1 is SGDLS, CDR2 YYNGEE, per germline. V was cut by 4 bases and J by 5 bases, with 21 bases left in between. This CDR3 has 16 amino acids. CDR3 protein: CASSLGQGTGIETQYF. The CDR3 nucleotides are TGTGCCAGCAGCCTCGGCCAGGGTACGGGAATCGAGACCCAGTACTTC.

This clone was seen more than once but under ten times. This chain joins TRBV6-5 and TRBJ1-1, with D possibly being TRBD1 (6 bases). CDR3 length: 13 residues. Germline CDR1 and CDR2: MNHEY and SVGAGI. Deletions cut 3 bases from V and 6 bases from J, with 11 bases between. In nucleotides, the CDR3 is TGTGCCAGCAGTTATAGGGGGAATGCTGAAGCTTTCTTT. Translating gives CASSYRGNAEAFF.

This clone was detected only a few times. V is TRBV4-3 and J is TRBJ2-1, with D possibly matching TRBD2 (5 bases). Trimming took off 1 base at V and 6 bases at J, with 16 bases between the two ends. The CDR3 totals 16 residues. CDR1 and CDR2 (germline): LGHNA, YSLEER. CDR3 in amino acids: CASSQGLEIRGNEQFF. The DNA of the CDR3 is TGCGCCAGCAGCCAAGGGTTAGAGATCCGGGGCAATGAGCAGTTCTTC.

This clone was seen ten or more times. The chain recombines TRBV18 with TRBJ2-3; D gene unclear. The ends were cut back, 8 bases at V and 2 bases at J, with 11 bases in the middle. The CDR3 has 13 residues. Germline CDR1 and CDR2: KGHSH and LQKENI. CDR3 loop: CASRGQTTDTQYF. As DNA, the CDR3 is TGTGCCAGCCGTGGGCAGACCACAGATACGCAGTATTTT. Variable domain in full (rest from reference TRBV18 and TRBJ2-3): NAGVMQNPRHLVRRRGQEARLRCSPMKGHSHVYWYRQLPEEGLKFMVYLQKENIIDESGMPKERFSAEFPKEGPSILRIQQVVRGDSAAYFCASRGQTTDTQYFGPGTRLTVL.

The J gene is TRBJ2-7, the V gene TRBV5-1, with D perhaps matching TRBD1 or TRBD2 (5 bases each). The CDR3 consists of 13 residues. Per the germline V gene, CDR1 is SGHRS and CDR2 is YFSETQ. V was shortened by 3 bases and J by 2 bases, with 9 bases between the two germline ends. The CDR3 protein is CASSWDGAYEQYF. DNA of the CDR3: TGCGCCAGCAGCTGGGACGGAGCCTACGAGCAGTACTTC.

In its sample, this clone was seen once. CDR3 sequence reads: CASSFSGGYGYTF. The CDR3 DNA reads TGTGCCAGCAGCTTTTCAGGGGGCTATGGCTACACCTTC. J is TRBJ1-2 and V is TRBV11-2; 7 positions match TRBD1. Germline trimming cut 3 bases from V and 4 bases from J; bases unmatched to any gene: 2. The CDR3 spans 13 residues. CDR1 and CDR2 from the germline V gene are SGHAT and FQNNGV.

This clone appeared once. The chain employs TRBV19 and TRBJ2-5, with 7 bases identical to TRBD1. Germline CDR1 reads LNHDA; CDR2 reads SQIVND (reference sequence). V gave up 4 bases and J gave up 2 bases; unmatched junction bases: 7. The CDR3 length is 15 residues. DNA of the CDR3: TGTGCCAGTAGTAGGACAACAGGGGAGCAAGAGACCCAGTACTTC. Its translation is CASSRTTGEQETQYF. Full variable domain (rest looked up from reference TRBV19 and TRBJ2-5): DGGITQSPKYLFRKEGQNVTLSCEQNLNHDAMYWYRQDPGQGLRLIYYSQIVNDFQKGDIAEGYSVSREKKESFPLTVTSAQKNPTAFYLCASSRTTGEQETQYFGPGTRLLVL.

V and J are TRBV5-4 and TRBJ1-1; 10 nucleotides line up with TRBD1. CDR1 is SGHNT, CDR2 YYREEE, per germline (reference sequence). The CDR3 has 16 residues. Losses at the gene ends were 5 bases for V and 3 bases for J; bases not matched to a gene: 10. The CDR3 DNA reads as TGTGCCAGCAGGCTAGGGACAGGGGACGTTTACACTGAAGCTTTCTTT. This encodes CASRLGTGDVYTEAFF.

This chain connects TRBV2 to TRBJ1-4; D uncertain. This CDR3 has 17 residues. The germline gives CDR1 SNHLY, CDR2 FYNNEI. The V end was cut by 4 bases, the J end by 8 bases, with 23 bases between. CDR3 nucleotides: TGTGCCAGCAGTGGGTTTGACGGCCCGGGATTGGGGGAAAAACTGTTTTTT. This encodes CASSGFDGPGLGEKLFF.

DNA of the CDR3: TGTGCCAGTGGGACAGACTATGGCTACACCTTC. Translated, it gives CASGTDYGYTF. The V gene is TRBV28, the J gene TRBJ1-2; 7 bases align to TRBD1. V lost 9 bases, J lost 3 bases, and 1 base stayed unmatched. The CDR3 loop spans 11 amino acids. The V gene's germline CDR1 is MDHEN and CDR2 SYDVKM.

In nucleotides, the CDR3 is TGTGCCAGCAGTCCCCAAGCGGGAGGGGACTACAATGAGCAGTTCTTC. Protein: CASSPQAGGDYNEQFF. The J gene is TRBJ2-1, the V gene TRBV6-4; 10 nucleotides agree with TRBD2. V was pared by 5 bases and J by 3 bases, with 7 bases of the junction left unmatched. This CDR3 contains 16 residues. Per the germline V gene, CDR1 is MRHNA and CDR2 is SNTAGT.

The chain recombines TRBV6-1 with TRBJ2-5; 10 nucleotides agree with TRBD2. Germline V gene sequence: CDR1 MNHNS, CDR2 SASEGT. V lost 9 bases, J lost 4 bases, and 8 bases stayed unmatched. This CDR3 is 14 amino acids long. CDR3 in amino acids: CASKLAGYGETQYF. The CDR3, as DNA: TGTGCCAGTAAACTAGCGGGGTACGGAGAGACCCAGTACTTC.

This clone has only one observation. CDR3 region: CASSPRGGLAGSVETQYF. The CDR3 region has the DNA TGTGCCAGCAGCCCTCGGGGGGGACTAGCGGGTTCGGTGGAGACCCAGTACTTC. This rearrangement joins TRBV7-2 to TRBJ2-5; 12 bases align to TRBD2. V gave up 5 bases and J gave up 5 bases; unmatched junction bases: 15. The CDR3 is made up of 18 amino acids. CDR1 SGHTA and CDR2 FQGNSA come from the germline V gene.

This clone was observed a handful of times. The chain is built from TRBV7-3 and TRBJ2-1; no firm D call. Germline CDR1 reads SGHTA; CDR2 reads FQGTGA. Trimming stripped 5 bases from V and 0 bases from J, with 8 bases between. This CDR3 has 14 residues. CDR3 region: CASSPGPSYNEQFF. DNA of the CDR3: TGTGCCAGCAGCCCCGGGCCCTCCTACAATGAGCAGTTCTTC.

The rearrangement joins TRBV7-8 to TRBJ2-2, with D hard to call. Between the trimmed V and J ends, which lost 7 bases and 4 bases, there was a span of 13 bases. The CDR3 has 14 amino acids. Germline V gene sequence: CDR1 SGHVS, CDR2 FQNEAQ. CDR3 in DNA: TGTGCCAGCAACAGTCATCCTTCCACCGGGGAGCTGTTTTTT. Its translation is CASNSHPSTGELFF.

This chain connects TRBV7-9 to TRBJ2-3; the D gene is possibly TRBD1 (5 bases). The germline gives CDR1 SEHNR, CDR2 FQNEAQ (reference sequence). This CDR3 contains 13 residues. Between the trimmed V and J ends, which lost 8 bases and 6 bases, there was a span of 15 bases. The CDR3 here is CASSGQAGDTQYF. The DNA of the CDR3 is TGTGCCAGCTCCGGCCAGGCAGGGGATACGCAGTATTTT.